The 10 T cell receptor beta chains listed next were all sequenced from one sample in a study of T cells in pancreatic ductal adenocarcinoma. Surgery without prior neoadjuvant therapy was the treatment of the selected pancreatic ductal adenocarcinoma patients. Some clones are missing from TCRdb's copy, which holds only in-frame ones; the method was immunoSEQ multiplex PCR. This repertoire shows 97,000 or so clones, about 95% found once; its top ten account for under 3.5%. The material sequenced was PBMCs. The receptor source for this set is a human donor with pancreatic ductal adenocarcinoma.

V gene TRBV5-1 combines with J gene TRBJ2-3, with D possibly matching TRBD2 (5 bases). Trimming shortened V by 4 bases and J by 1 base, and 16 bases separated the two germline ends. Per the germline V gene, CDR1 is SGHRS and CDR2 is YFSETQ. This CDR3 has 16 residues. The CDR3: CASSRGARAGTDTQYF. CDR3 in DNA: TGCGCCAGCAGCCGGGGAGCTAGGGCAGGCACAGATACGCAGTATTTT. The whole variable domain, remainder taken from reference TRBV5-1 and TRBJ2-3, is KAGVTQTPRYLIKTRGQQVTLSCSPISGHRSVSWYQQTPGQGLQFLFEYFSETQRNKGNFPGRFSGRQFSNSRSEMNVSTLELGDSALYLCASSRGARAGTDTQYFGPGTRLTVL.

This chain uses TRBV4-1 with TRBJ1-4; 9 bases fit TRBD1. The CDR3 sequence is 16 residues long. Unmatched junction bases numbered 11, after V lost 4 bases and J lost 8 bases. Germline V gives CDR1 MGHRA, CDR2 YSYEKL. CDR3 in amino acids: CASSPILDRGREKLFF. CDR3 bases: TGCGCCAGCAGCCCAATCCTGGACAGGGGAAGAGAAAAACTGTTTTTT.

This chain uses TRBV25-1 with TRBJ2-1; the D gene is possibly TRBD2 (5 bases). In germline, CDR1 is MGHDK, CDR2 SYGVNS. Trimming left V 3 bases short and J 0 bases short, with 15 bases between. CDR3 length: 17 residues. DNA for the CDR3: TGTGCCAGCAGTGATCTGATGAGGGCGAGCTCCTACAATGAGCAGTTCTTC. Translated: CASSDLMRASSYNEQFF.

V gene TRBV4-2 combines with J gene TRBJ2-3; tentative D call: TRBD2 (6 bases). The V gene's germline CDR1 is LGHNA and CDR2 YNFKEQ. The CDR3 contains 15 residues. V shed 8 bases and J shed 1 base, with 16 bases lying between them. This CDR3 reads CASGSRDLRTDTQYF. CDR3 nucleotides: TGTGCCAGCGGATCGAGGGACTTACGCACAGATACGCAGTATTTT.

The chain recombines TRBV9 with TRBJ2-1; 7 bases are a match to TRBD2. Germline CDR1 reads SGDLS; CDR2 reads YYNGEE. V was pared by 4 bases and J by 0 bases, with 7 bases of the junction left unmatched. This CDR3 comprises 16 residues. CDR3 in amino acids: CASSTLGGSSYNEQFF. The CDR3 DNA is TGTGCCAGCAGCACGCTGGGCGGGAGCTCCTACAATGAGCAGTTCTTC. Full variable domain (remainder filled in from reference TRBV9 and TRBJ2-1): DSGVTQTPKHLITATGQRVTLRCSPRSGDLSVYWYQQSLDQGLQFLIQYYNGEERAKGNILERFSAQQFPDLHSELNLSSLELGDSALYFCASSTLGGSSYNEQFFGPGTRLTVL.

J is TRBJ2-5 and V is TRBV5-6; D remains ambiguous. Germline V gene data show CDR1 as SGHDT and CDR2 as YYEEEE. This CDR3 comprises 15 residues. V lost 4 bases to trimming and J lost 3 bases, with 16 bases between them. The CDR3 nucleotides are TGTGCCAGCAGCCGCTGGGTTACGGCGGAAGAGACCCAGTACTTC. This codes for CASSRWVTAEETQYF. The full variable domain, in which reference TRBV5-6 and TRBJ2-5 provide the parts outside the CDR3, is DAGVTQSPTHLIKTRGQQVTLRCSPKSGHDTVSWYQQALGQGPQFIFQYYEEEERQRGNFPDRFSGHQFPNYSSELNVNALLLGDSALYLCASSRWVTAEETQYFGPGTRLLVL.

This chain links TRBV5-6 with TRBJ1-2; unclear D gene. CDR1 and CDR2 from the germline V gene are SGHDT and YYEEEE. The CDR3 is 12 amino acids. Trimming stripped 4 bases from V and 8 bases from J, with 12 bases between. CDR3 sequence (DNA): TGTGCCAGCAGCCCGGGAGTCTTAGGCTACACCTTC. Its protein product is CASSPGVLGYTF. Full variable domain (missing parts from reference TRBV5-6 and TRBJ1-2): DAGVTQSPTHLIKTRGQQVTLRCSPKSGHDTVSWYQQALGQGPQFIFQYYEEEERQRGNFPDRFSGHQFPNYSSELNVNALLLGDSALYLCASSPGVLGYTFGSGTRLTVV.

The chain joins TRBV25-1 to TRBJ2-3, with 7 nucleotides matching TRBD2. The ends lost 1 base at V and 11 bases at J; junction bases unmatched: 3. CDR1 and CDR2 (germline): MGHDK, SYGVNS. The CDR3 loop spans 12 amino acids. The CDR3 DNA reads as TGTGCCAGCAGTGAATTCGGGGGGAAGCAGTATTTT. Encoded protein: CASSEFGGKQYF.

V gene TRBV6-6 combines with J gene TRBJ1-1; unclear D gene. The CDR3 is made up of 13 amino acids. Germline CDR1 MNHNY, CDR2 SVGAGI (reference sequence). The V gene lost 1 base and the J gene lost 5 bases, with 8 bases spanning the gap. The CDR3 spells CASSYLERTEAFF. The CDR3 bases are TGTGCCAGCAGTTACTTGGAGCGGACTGAAGCTTTCTTT.

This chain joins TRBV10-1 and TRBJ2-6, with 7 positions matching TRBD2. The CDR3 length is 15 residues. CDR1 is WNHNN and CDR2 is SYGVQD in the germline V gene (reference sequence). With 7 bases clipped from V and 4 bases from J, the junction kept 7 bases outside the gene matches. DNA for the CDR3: TGCGCCAGCAAATACGCGGGGGAAGGGGCCAACGTCCTGACTTTC. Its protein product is CASKYAGEGANVLTF.